This is a list of T cell receptor beta chains from one sample in a study of beta chain features in type 1 diabetes. The table came from immunoSEQ multiplex PCR; TCRdb's copy has only in-frame clones and leaves some out. The sample has roughly 150,000 clones, 7.8% seen once. Sequences were obtained from central memory CD4+ T cells from blood. The source is a woman aged 35 to 49 with type 1 diabetes. The CDR3 runs from the conserved cysteine through the conserved F or W. The D gene is left open where the match is weak. The size field is filled for only some rows; it gives once, few, many or a size class.

j_gene,abundance,v_gene,d_gene,CDR3aa,CDR3nt
TRBJ2-3,few,TRBV9,-,CASSVGAGSTDTQYF,TGTGCCAGCAGCGTAGGGGCAGGCTCGACAGATACGCAGTATTTT
TRBJ1-1,-,TRBV5-1,TRBD1,CASSGGTGKGGEAFF,TGCGCCAGCAGCGGGGGGACAGGGAAAGGTGGCGAAGCTTTCTTT
TRBJ2-3,-,TRBV7-2,-,CASSSTAGPDTQYF,TGTGCCAGCAGCTCAACGGCGGGACCAGATACGCAGTATTTT
TRBJ1-1,-,TRBV6-5,TRBD1,CASRGQGVRAFF,TGTGCCAGCAGGGGACAGGGAGTGAGGGCTTTCTTT
TRBJ2-5,few,TRBV5-1,TRBD1,CASSWGQDQETQYF,TGCGCCAGCAGCTGGGGACAGGACCAAGAGACCCAGTACTTC
TRBJ1-2,-,TRBV6-4,-,CASSVRTAPSYGYTF,TGTGCCAGCAGTGTTCGGACAGCTCCTAGCTATGGCTACACCTTC
TRBJ2-2,-,TRBV18,TRBD1,CASSPGQLRSTGELFF,TGTGCCAGCTCACCGGGACAGCTTCGGAGTACCGGGGAGCTGTTTTTT
TRBJ1-4,-,TRBV7-9,TRBD1,CASSLSQGDNEKLFF,TGTGCCAGCAGCTTGTCACAGGGGGATAATGAAAAACTGTTTTTT
TRBJ2-3,-,TRBV4-2,-,CASSQDGGTDTQYF,TGTGCCAGCAGCCAAGATGGAGGCACAGATACGCAGTATTTT
TRBJ1-2,few,TRBV4-3,TRBD1,CASSPTGGYGYTF,TGCGCCAGCAGCCCAACAGGGGGCTATGGCTACACCTTC
TRBJ2-1,few,TRBV11-1,TRBD2,CASSGYGTSGSVEQFF,TGTGCCAGCAGCGGTTACGGGACTAGCGGGAGTGTTGAGCAGTTCTTC
TRBJ2-1,-,TRBV5-4,-,CASSRGFSDEQFF,TGTGCCAGCAGCCGGGGTTTCAGCGATGAGCAGTTCTTC
TRBJ2-1,few,TRBV14,-,CASSLGQNHYNEQFF,TGTGCCAGCAGCCTCGGACAGAACCACTACAATGAGCAGTTCTTC
TRBJ2-1,few,TRBV29-1,TRBD2,CSVLTGTRNEQFF,TGCAGCGTGCTAACCGGGACTAGAAATGAGCAGTTCTTC
TRBJ1-2,-,TRBV30,-,CAWTPQTGYYGYTF,TGTGCCTGGACCCCCCAGACAGGCTACTATGGCTACACCTTC
TRBJ2-3,-,TRBV5-4,TRBD2,CASSLREVTDTQYF,TGTGCCAGCAGCTTGCGGGAGGTCACAGATACGCAGTATTTT
TRBJ1-1,-,TRBV5-4,-,CASSLGQGGTEAFF,TGTGCCAGCAGCTTGGGGCAGGGCGGCACTGAAGCTTTCTTT
TRBJ2-1,few,TRBV11-1,-,CASSSLSGASEQFF,TGTGCCAGCAGCTCCCTCAGTGGGGCGTCAGAGCAGTTCTTC
TRBJ1-6,-,TRBV9,-,CASSVAAGSPLHF,TGTGCCAGCAGCGTAGCGGCGGGATCACCCCTCCACTTT
TRBJ1-2,-,TRBV10-3,-,CAISEDRDYTF,TGTGCCATCAGTGAGGACAGAGACTACACCTTC
TRBJ2-5,few,TRBV5-6,TRBD2,CASSSPGGQETQYF,TGTGCCAGCAGCTCCCCGGGGGGGCAAGAGACCCAGTACTTC
TRBJ2-2,few,TRBV4-2,TRBD2,CASSQLERDPGELFF,TGTGCCAGCAGCCAACTCGAGCGGGACCCCGGGGAGCTGTTTTTT
TRBJ2-1,few,TRBV18,-,CASSPTGSYGNEQFF,TGTGCCAGCTCACCAACAGGGAGCTACGGCAATGAGCAGTTCTTC
TRBJ2-1,-,TRBV5-1,TRBD1,CASSSGQGTYNEQFF,TGCGCCAGCAGTTCGGGACAGGGTACCTACAATGAGCAGTTCTTC
TRBJ2-4,-,TRBV7-2,TRBD1,CASSVNRGSIFQYF,TGTGCCAGCAGCGTTAACAGGGGAAGTATTTTTCAGTACTTC
TRBJ2-7,few,TRBV4-2,TRBD2,CASSQSGRALYEQYF,TGTGCCAGCAGCCAAAGCGGGAGGGCCCTCTACGAGCAGTACTTC
TRBJ2-6,many,TRBV7-9,TRBD1,CASSPSVRDRDTRANVLTF,TGTGCCAGCAGCCCTTCGGTCCGGGACAGGGATACTAGGGCCAACGTCCTGACTTTC
TRBJ2-1,few,TRBV29-1,-,CSVRVNEQFF,TGCAGCGTTCGGGTCAATGAGCAGTTCTTC
TRBJ1-4,few,TRBV27,TRBD1,CASSLLGQGGEKLFF,TGTGCCAGCAGTTTATTGGGACAGGGAGGGGAAAAACTGTTTTTT
TRBJ2-3,-,TRBV5-1,-,CASSFFNSGTDTQYF,TGCGCCAGCAGCTTCTTTAACTCCGGCACAGATACGCAGTATTTT
TRBJ2-7,few,TRBV5-1,-,CASSLAPTGNEQYF,TGCGCCAGCAGCTTGGCCCCTACAGGGAACGAGCAGTACTTC
TRBJ2-7,few,TRBV7-8,-,CASSANRDTYEQYF,TGTGCCAGCAGCGCTAACCGGGACACCTACGAGCAGTACTTC
TRBJ2-2,few,TRBV4-3,TRBD1,CASSQLGTGGGGELFF,TGCGCCAGCAGCCAACTGGGGACAGGGGGAGGCGGGGAGCTGTTTTTT
TRBJ1-2,-,TRBV4-3,TRBD1,CASSQPGQGRDYGYTF,TGCGCCAGCAGCCAACCCGGACAGGGACGGGATTATGGCTACACCTTC
TRBJ1-5,-,TRBV27,-,CASSPGSNQPQHF,TGTGCCAGCAGTCCAGGGTCGAATCAGCCCCAGCATTTT
TRBJ1-1,few,TRBV19,-,CASSMLAGKEAFF,TGTGCCAGTAGTATGTTGGCCGGGAAGGAAGCTTTCTTT
TRBJ2-2,-,TRBV5-1,-,CASIGGFDTGELFF,TGCGCCAGCATTGGAGGGTTCGACACCGGGGAGCTGTTTTTT
TRBJ1-2,few,TRBV4-3,-,CASSQDGRYGYTF,TGCGCCAGCAGCCAAGACGGGAGGTATGGCTACACCTTC
TRBJ2-7,-,TRBV27,TRBD2,CASRLSGGVSYEQYF,TGTGCCAGCAGATTAAGCGGGGGGGTTTCCTACGAGCAGTACTTC
TRBJ2-1,-,TRBV7-2,-,CASSLIRANEQFF,TGTGCCAGCAGCTTAATCAGGGCCAATGAGCAGTTCTTC
TRBJ2-1,-,TRBV7-2,-,CASSPTYGRRNEQFF,TGTGCCAGCAGTCCGACCTATGGGAGGAGAAATGAGCAGTTCTTC
TRBJ2-5,few,TRBV25-1,TRBD2,CASSLGGGVETQYF,TGTGCCAGCAGTCTTGGCGGGGGGGTAGAGACCCAGTACTTC
TRBJ1-6,few,TRBV28,-,CASSSSQVNSPLHF,TGTGCCAGCAGTTCCAGCCAGGTTAATTCACCCCTCCACTTT
TRBJ1-4,-,TRBV28,-,CASSLWGGLFF,TGTGCCAGCAGTTTATGGGGGGGACTGTTTTTT
TRBJ2-7,-,TRBV6-5,TRBD1,CATRDRSYEQYF,TGTGCCACCCGGGACAGGAGCTACGAGCAGTACTTC
TRBJ2-3,few,TRBV4-1,TRBD2,CASSRGSADTQYF,TGCGCCAGCAGCCGCGGGAGTGCAGATACGCAGTATTTT
TRBJ1-6,-,TRBV11-2,-,CASSLTSRDSPLHF,TGTGCCAGCAGCTTAACTTCGAGAGATTCACCCCTCCACTTT
TRBJ1-1,few,TRBV6-6,TRBD1,CASSSTTGGTEAFF,TGTGCCAGCAGTTCTACCACAGGGGGCACTGAAGCTTTCTTT
TRBJ2-5,-,TRBV7-2,-,CASSFGETQYF,TGTGCCAGCAGCTTCGGAGAGACCCAGTACTTC
TRBJ2-7,few,TRBV7-9,-,CASSLFVGGSYEQYF,TGTGCCAGCAGCCTTTTCGTCGGGGGCTCCTACGAGCAGTACTTC
TRBJ1-1,many,TRBV10-3,TRBD1,CAISEGTGLAEAFF,TGTGCCATCAGCGAAGGGACAGGGCTCGCCGAAGCTTTCTTT